This T cell receptor beta chain emerged from a study of blood T cells in healthy people across ages. Study overall: Per two T cells, about one barcoded beta molecule was captured through template switching. General observations from the study: With donor CMV status unknown, expanded clonotype changes were possibly confounded.

Combining a sample-barcoded 5' primer with a J-beta primer mix, a second PCR ran for roughly 7 to 12 cycles. Via MiXCR, TCRdb re-called the 5' RACE reads, giving one row per CDR3 protein. The table lists around 1,100,000 distinct CDR3 sequences, under 40% of them singletons. This CDR3 contains 13 residues. CDR1 and CDR2 from the germline V gene are LNHDA and SQIVND (reference sequence). The V end lost 3 bases, the J end lost 2 bases, and 6 bases lay between the germline ends. Those donating, healthy Caucasian individuals from Russia, were aged roughly 6 to 100. A word on this clonotype: Its antigen is not known.

The chain links TRBV19 to TRBJ2-3, with no clear D. This receptor was taken from a young man in good health. Sequencing was done on a sample of blood. CDR3 in DNA: TGTGCCAGTAGTATCCAGGACACAGATACGCAGTATTTT. It translates to CASSIQDTDTQYF. The entire variable domain, with the rest obtained from reference TRBV19 and TRBJ2-3, is as follows: DGGITQSPKYLFRKEGQNVTLSCEQNLNHDAMYWYRQDPGQGLRLIYYSQIVNDFQKGDIAEGYSVSREKKESFPLTVTSAQKNPTAFYLCASSIQDTDTQYFGPGTRLTVL.